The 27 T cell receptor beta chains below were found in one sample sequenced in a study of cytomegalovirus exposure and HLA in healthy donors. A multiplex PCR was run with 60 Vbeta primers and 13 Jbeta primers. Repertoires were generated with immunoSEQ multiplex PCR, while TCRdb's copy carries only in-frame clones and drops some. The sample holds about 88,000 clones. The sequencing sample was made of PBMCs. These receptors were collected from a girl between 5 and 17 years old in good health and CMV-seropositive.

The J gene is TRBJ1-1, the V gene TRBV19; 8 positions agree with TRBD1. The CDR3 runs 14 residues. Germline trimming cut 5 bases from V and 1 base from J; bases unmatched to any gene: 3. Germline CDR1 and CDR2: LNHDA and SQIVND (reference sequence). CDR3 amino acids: CASSLGQGNTEAFF. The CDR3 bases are TGTGCCAGTAGTCTCGGACAGGGGAACACTGAAGCTTTCTTT.

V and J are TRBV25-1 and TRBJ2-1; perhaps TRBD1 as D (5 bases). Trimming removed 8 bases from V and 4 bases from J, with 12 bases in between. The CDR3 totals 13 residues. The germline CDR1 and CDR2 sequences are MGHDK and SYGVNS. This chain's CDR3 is CASSSKGYNEQFF. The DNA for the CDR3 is TGTGCCAGCTCCTCAAAGGGGTACAATGAGCAGTTCTTC. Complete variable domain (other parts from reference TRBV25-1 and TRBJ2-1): EADIYQTPRYLVIGTGKKITLECSQTMGHDKMYWYQQDPGMELHLIHYSYGVNSTEKGDLSSESTVSRIRTEHFPLTLESARPSHTSQYLCASSSKGYNEQFFGPGTRLTVL.

CDR3 sequence reads: CASSLELYGYTF. The CDR3, as DNA: TGTGCCAGCAGCTTAGAGCTCTATGGCTACACCTTC. The chain is built from TRBV7-2 and TRBJ1-2, with D unresolved. CDR3 size: 12 residues. Germline V gene sequence: CDR1 SGHTA, CDR2 FQGNSA. V was clipped by 1 base and J by 4 bases, with 4 bases between them.

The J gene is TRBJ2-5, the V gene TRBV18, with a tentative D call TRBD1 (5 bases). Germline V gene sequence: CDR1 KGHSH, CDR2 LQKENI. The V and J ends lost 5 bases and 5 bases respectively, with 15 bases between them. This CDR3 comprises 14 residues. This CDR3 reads CASSWERGQETQYF. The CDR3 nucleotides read TGTGCCAGCTCATGGGAAAGGGGCCAGGAGACCCAGTACTTC.

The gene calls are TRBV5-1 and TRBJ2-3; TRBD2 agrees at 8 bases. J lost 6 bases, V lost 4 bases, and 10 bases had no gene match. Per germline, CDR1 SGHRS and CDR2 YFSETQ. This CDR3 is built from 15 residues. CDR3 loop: CASSPARGALDTQYF. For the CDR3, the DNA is TGCGCCAGCAGCCCCGCGCGGGGGGCCTTGGATACGCAGTATTTT.

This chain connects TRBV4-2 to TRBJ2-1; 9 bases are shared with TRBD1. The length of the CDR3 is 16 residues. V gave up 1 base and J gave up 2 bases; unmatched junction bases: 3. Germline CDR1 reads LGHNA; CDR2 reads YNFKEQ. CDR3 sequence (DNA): TGTGCCAGCAGCCAAGGGACAGGGGAGGCCTACAATGAGCAGTTCTTC. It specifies CASSQGTGEAYNEQFF.

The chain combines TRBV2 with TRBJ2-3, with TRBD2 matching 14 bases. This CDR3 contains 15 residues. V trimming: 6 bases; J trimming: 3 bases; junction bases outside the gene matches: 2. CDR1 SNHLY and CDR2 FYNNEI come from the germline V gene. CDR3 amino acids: CASRGLAGETDTQYF. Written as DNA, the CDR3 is TGTGCCAGCAGGGGACTAGCGGGGGAAACAGATACGCAGTATTTT.

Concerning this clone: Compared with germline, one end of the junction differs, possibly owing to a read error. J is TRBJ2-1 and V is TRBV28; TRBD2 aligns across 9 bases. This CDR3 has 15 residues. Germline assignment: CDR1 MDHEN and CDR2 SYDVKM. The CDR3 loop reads CASSLAGGSFNEQFF. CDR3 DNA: TGTGCCAGCAGTTTAGCGGGGGGGTCCTTCAATGAGCAGTTCTTC.

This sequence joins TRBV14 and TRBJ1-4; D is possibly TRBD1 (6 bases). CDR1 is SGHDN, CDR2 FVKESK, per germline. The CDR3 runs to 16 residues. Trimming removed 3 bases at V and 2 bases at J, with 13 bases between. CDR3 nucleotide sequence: TGTGCCAGCAGCCAGGGGGCCGGTACCACTAATGAAAAACTGTTTTTT. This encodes CASSQGAGTTNEKLFF.

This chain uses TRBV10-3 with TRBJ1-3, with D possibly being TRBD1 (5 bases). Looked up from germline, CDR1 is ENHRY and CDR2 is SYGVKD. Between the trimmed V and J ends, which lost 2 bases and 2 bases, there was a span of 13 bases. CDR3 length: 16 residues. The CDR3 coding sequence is TGTGCCATCAGTGAGCTCGGTCAGGGCGCTGGAAACACCATATATTTT. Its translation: CAISELGQGAGNTIYF.

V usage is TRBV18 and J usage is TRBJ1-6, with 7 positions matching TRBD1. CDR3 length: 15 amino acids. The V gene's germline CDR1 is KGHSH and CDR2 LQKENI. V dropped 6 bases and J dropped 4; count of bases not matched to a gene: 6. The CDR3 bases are TGTGCCAGCTCCCGGTCAGGGGGATATAATTCACCCCTCCACTTT. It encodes CASSRSGGYNSPLHF.

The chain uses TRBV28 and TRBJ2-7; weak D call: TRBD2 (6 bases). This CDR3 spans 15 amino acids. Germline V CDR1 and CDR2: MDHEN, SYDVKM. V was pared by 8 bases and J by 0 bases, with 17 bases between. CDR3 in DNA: TGTGCCAGCGCACACGGAGGGCTGGGCTCCTACGAGCAGTACGTC. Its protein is CASAHGGLGSYEQYV.

The CDR3 loop reads CASSLQTGSGQGGLDSNQPQHF. For the CDR3, the DNA is TGTGCCAGCAGTTTGCAAACTGGATCGGGACAGGGGGGATTAGATAGCAATCAGCCCCAGCATTTT. The chain is built from TRBV28 and TRBJ1-5; 11 nucleotides align to TRBD1. Per germline, CDR1 MDHEN and CDR2 SYDVKM. The CDR3 is made up of 22 amino acids. The V gene end was trimmed by 3 bases and the J gene end by 0 bases; junction bases not matched to a gene: 19.

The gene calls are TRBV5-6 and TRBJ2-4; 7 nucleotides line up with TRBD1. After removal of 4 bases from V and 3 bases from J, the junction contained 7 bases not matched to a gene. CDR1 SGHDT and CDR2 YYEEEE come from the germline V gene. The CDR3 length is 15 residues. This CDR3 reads CASSPTGLIKNIQYF. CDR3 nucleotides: TGTGCCAGCAGCCCGACAGGGTTAATCAAAAACATTCAGTACTTC.

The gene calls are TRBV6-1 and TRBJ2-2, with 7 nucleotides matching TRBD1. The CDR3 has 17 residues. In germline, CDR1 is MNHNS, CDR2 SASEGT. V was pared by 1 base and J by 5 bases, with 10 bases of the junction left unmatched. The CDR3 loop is CASSEVRGRIVTGELFF. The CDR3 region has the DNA TGTGCCAGCAGTGAAGTTAGGGGGCGCATCGTGACCGGGGAGCTGTTTTTT.

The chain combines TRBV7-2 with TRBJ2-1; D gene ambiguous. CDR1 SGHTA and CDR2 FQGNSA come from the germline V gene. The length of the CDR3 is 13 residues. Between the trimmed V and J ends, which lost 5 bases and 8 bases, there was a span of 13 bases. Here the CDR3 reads CASSRAPGYEQFF. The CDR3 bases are TGTGCCAGCAGCCGTGCCCCGGGTTATGAGCAGTTCTTC. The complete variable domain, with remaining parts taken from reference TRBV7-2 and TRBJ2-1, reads GAGVSQSPSNKVTEKGKDVELRCDPISGHTALYWYRQSLGQGLEFLIYFQGNSAPDKSGLPSDRFSAERTGGSVSTLTIQRTQQEDSAVYLCASSRAPGYEQFFGPGTRLTVL.

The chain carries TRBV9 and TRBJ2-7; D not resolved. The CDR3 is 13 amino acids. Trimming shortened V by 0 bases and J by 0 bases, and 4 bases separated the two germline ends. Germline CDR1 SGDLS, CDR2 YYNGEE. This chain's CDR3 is CASSVGSSYEQYF. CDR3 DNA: TGTGCCAGCAGCGTAGGCAGCTCCTACGAGCAGTACTTC.

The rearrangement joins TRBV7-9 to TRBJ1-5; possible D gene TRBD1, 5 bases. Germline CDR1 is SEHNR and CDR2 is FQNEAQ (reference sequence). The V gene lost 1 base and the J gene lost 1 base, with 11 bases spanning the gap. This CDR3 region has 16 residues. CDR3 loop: CASSLEGAGSNQPQHF. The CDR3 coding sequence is TGTGCCAGCAGCTTAGAAGGGGCAGGGAGCAATCAGCCCCAGCATTTT. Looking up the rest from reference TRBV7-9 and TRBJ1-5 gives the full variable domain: DTGVSQNPRHKITKRGQNVTFRCDPISEHNRLYWYRQTLGQGPEFLTYFQNEAQLEKSRLLSDRFSAERPKGSFSTLEIQRTEQGDSAMYLCASSLEGAGSNQPQHFGDGTRLSIL.

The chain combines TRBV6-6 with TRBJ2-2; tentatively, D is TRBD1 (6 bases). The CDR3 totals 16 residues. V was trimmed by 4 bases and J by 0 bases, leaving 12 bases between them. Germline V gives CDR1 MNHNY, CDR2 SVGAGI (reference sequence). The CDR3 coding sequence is TGTGCCAGCAGTTCCATGGGACACCCGAACACCGGGGAGCTGTTTTTT. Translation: CASSSMGHPNTGELFF.

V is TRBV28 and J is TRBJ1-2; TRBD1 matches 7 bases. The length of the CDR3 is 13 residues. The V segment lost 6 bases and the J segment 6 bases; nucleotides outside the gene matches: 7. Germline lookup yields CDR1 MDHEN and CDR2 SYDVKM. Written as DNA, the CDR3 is TGTGCCAGCAGACAGACAGGGTTGGATGGCTACACCTTC. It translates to CASRQTGLDGYTF.

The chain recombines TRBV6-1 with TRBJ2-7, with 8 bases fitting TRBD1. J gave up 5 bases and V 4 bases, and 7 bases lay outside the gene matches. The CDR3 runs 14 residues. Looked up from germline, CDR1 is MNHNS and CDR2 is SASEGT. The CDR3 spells CASSARTGFHEQYV. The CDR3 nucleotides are TGTGCCAGCAGTGCCAGGACAGGGTTCCACGAGCAGTACGTC.

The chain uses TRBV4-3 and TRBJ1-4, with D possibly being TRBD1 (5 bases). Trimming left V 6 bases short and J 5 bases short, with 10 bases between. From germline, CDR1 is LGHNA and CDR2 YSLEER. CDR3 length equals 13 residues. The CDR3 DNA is TGCGCCAGCAGGGGACGGGGGAATGAAAAACTGTTTTTT. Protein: CASRGRGNEKLFF.

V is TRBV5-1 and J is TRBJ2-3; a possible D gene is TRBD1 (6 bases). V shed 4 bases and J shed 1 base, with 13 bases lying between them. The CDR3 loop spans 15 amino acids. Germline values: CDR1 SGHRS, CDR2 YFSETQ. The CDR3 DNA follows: TGCGCCAGCAGCCAAACAGGGTGGGGCACAGATACGCAGTATTTT. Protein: CASSQTGWGTDTQYF.

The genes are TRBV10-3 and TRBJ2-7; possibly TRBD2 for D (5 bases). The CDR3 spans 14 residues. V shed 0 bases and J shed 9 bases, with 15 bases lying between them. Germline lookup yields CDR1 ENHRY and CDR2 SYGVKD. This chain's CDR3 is CAISESRGGTPQYV. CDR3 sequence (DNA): TGTGCCATCAGTGAGTCTAGAGGAGGTACGCCGCAGTACGTC.

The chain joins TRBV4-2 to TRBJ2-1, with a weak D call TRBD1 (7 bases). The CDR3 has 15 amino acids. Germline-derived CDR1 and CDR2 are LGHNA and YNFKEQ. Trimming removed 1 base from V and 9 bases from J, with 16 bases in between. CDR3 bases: TGTGCCAGCAGCCAAGTAGAGGGGGCGCGGGGTGAGCAGTTCTTC. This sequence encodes CASSQVEGARGEQFF.

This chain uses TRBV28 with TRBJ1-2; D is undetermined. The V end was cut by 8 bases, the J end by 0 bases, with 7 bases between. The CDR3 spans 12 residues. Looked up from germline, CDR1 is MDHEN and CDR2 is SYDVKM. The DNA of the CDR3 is TGTGCCAGCTCTCTAGCTAACTATGGCTACACCTTC. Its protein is CASSLANYGYTF.

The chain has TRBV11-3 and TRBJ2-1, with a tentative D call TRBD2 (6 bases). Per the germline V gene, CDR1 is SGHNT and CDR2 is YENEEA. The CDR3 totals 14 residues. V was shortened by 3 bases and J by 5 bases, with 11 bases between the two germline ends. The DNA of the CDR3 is TGTGCCAGCAGCTTCGGCGGGGCTCACAATGAGCAGTTCTTC. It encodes CASSFGGAHNEQFF. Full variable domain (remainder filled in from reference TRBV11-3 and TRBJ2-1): EAGVVQSPRYKIIEKKQPVAFWCNPISGHNTLYWYLQNLGQGPELLIRYENEEAVDDSQLPKDRFSAERLKGVDSTLKIQPAELGDSAVYLCASSFGGAHNEQFFGPGTRLTVL.